The 16 T cell receptor beta chains in this list originate from one sample, sequenced in a study of cytomegalovirus exposure and HLA in healthy donors. It was with 60 Vbeta and 13 Jbeta primers that the PCR ran. Sequencing used immunoSEQ multiplex PCR; TCRdb keeps in-frame clones, though not all of them. This sample contains approximately 110,000 clones. The sequenced sample consisted of PBMCs. The receptor source for this set is a man aged 25 to 40 in good health and CMV-seronegative.

The rearrangement joins TRBV5-4 to TRBJ2-5; 8 positions match TRBD1. The CDR3 is 14 amino acids. V lost 3 bases and J lost 2; bases outside the gene matches: 3. From germline, CDR1 is SGHNT and CDR2 YYREEE (reference sequence). CDR3 region: CASSSGQGQETQYF. The CDR3 coding sequence is TGTGCCAGCAGCTCCGGACAGGGTCAAGAGACCCAGTACTTC.

J is TRBJ1-6 and V is TRBV2; 10 positions agree with TRBD1. Looked up from germline, CDR1 is SNHLY and CDR2 is FYNNEI. V was clipped by 8 bases and J by 8 bases; unmatched bases: 6. The CDR3 runs 14 residues. The CDR3 loop is CASRDRGWDSPLHF. The CDR3 DNA sequence: TGTGCCAGCCGGGACAGGGGTTGGGATTCACCCCTCCACTTT.

The chain employs TRBV7-2 and TRBJ2-3; 8 bases are shared with TRBD2. Germline V gene sequence: CDR1 SGHTA, CDR2 FQGNSA. V trimming: 1 base; J trimming: 2 bases; junction bases outside the gene matches: 5. This CDR3 has 16 residues. In DNA, the CDR3 is TGTGCCAGCAGCTTAGGGCGCGGGGGGAACACAGATACGCAGTATTTT. As protein: CASSLGRGGNTDTQYF. The full variable domain, its missing parts supplied by reference TRBV7-2 and TRBJ2-3, is GAGVSQSPSNKVTEKGKDVELRCDPISGHTALYWYRQSLGQGLEFLIYFQGNSAPDKSGLPSDRFSAERTGGSVSTLTIQRTQQEDSAVYLCASSLGRGGNTDTQYFGPGTRLTVL.

The V gene is TRBV27, the J gene TRBJ2-1, with 8 bases lining up with TRBD1. The germline V gene has CDR1 MNHEY and CDR2 SMNVEV (reference sequence). V was clipped by 8 bases and J by 6 bases; unmatched bases: 12. The CDR3 is 15 amino acids. The CDR3 is CASGSTGEVINEQFF. The DNA for the CDR3 is TGTGCCAGCGGCTCGACAGGGGAGGTTATCAATGAGCAGTTCTTC.

The chain links TRBV5-1 to TRBJ2-3; D possibly corresponds to TRBD2 (6 bases). Germline V gene data show CDR1 as SGHRS and CDR2 as YFSETQ. The V and J ends lost 4 bases and 8 bases respectively, with 26 bases between them. The CDR3 has 17 amino acids. CDR3 in amino acids: CASSPGDVGPALTTQYF. The CDR3, as DNA: TGCGCCAGCAGCCCGGGGGACGTTGGGCCCGCGTTAACTACGCAGTATTTT. Complete variable domain (other parts from reference TRBV5-1 and TRBJ2-3): KAGVTQTPRYLIKTRGQQVTLSCSPISGHRSVSWYQQTPGQGLQFLFEYFSETQRNKGNFPGRFSGRQFSNSRSEMNVSTLELGDSALYLCASSPGDVGPALTTQYFGPGTRLTVL.

The chain has TRBV6-5 and TRBJ2-4; no clear D. This CDR3 spans 11 amino acids. CDR1 is MNHEY and CDR2 is SVGAGI in the germline V gene. Trimming took 6 bases from V and 4 from J, leaving 4 bases between them. This CDR3 is CASSQKNIQYF. CDR3 sequence (DNA): TGTGCCAGCAGCCAGAAAAACATTCAGTACTTC.

This chain joins TRBV4-3 and TRBJ2-7; maybe TRBD1 (5 bases). The CDR3 runs to 13 residues. The ends were cut back, 2 bases at V and 1 base at J, with 6 bases in the middle. The germline V gene has CDR1 LGHNA and CDR2 YSLEER. The CDR3 region has the DNA TGCGCCAGCAGCCAATACAGGTCCTACGAGCAGTACTTC. This gives the protein CASSQYRSYEQYF.

The CDR3 is CASRTRENEKLFF. The CDR3, as DNA: TGTGCCAGCAGGACCCGGGAAAATGAAAAACTGTTTTTT. This chain uses TRBV27 with TRBJ1-4; D call uncertain. The germline V gene encodes CDR1 MNHEY and CDR2 SMNVEV (reference sequence). Trimming removed 6 bases from V and 5 bases from J, with 10 bases in between. The CDR3 consists of 13 residues.

This chain connects TRBV10-3 to TRBJ1-1, with 7 bases fitting TRBD1. Germline CDR1 reads ENHRY; CDR2 reads SYGVKD. The ends lost 1 base at V and 0 bases at J; junction bases unmatched: 5. The CDR3 consists of 16 residues. The DNA for the CDR3 is TGTGCCATCAGTGAGTTCCGGACAGGTTTGAACACTGAAGCTTTCTTT. It yields the protein CAISEFRTGLNTEAFF.

V usage is TRBV6-5 and J usage is TRBJ1-4, with 10 bases lining up with TRBD1. The V segment lost 0 bases and the J segment 10 bases; nucleotides outside the gene matches: 5. This CDR3 is 15 amino acids long. In germline, CDR1 is MNHEY, CDR2 SVGAGI. CDR3 sequence reads: CASSYSGQGIGKLFF. For the CDR3, the DNA is TGTGCCAGCAGTTACTCGGGACAGGGGATCGGAAAACTGTTTTTT.

The chain links TRBV7-7 to TRBJ2-5; 9 nucleotides align to TRBD1. V was pared by 5 bases and J by 5 bases, with 9 bases of the junction left unmatched. This CDR3 comprises 15 residues. Germline V lookup: CDR1 SSHAT, CDR2 FNYEAQ (reference sequence). The CDR3 loop reads CASSPDRGSRETQYF. Here the CDR3 DNA reads TGTGCCAGCAGCCCGGACAGGGGATCACGGGAGACCCAGTACTTC.

This sequence joins TRBV6-1 and TRBJ2-5, with a possible D match to TRBD2 (7 bases). The CDR3 consists of 14 residues. Trimming removed 8 bases from V and 5 bases from J, with 18 bases in between. Germline V gives CDR1 MNHNS, CDR2 SASEGT. The CDR3 DNA sequence: TGTGCCAGCGAATCCCAACAGGGAGGGGAGACCCAGTACTTC. Translation: CASESQQGGETQYF.

The chain combines TRBV27 with TRBJ1-5; possibly TRBD1 for D (5 bases). The CDR3 spans 15 residues. Germline CDR1 and CDR2: MNHEY and SMNVEV (reference sequence). Trimming took 10 bases from V and 0 from J, leaving 16 bases between them. The CDR3 is CATSSGGYSNQPQHF. The CDR3, as DNA: TGTGCCACGTCCTCGGGGGGTTATAGCAATCAGCCCCAGCATTTT.

This chain connects TRBV28 to TRBJ2-7; 9 positions agree with TRBD1. Per the germline V gene, CDR1 is MDHEN and CDR2 is SYDVKM. The CDR3 is 15 residues long. Trimming at V came to 5 bases and at J to 6 bases, leaving 11 bases not matched to a gene. This chain's CDR3 is CASSPSMGQGVEQYF. The CDR3 coding sequence is TGTGCCAGCAGTCCCTCTATGGGACAGGGCGTCGAGCAGTACTTC.

This rearrangement joins TRBV10-2 to TRBJ1-6; TRBD1 matches 7 bases. Germline V gives CDR1 WSHSY, CDR2 SAAADI. V shed 3 bases and J 6 bases; nucleotides not matched to a gene: 11. The CDR3 is 17 residues long. The CDR3 nucleotides read TGCGCCAGCAGTGAACACGGATCCGGGACAGCTAATTCACCCCTCCACTTT. Translating it yields CASSEHGSGTANSPLHF.

The chain joins TRBV9 to TRBJ1-1; 10 positions agree with TRBD1. There are 16 residues in the CDR3. J was trimmed by 5 bases and V by 2 bases; bases with no gene match: 9. The V gene's germline CDR1 is SGDLS and CDR2 YYNGEE. DNA of the CDR3: TGTGCCAGCAGCGTCACGCGGGACAGGGGAGAAACTGAAGCTTTCTTT. Encoded protein: CASSVTRDRGETEAFF.